The next 3 T cell receptor beta chains were all read from a single sample in a study of T cell clonotyping in hematopoietic cell transplantation. Repertoires were generated with immunoSEQ multiplex PCR, while TCRdb's copy carries only in-frame clones and drops some. The sample includes around 15,000 clones, 93% of them seen just once. Time point meaning: recipient sample about 28 days before transplant, after cytoreduction. The specimen was peripheral blood mononuclear cells, collected before stem cell transplant. These TCRs come from a man aged 18 to 29 with biphenotypic leukemia. Some clones in this sample may be carry-over from other donors' samples.

This clone showed up just once. The chain is built from TRBV7-2 and TRBJ1-6, with TRBD1 matching 9 bases. Germline V CDR1 and CDR2: SGHTA, FQGNSA. This CDR3 comprises 14 residues. V gave up 1 base and J gave up 9 bases; unmatched junction bases: 1. CDR3 DNA sequence: TGTGCCAGCAGCTTAGACAGGGGGCTTTCACCCCTCCACTTT. Translated, it gives CASSLDRGLSPLHF.

The chain recombines TRBV6-5 with TRBJ2-1; unclear D gene. Trimming left V 2 bases short and J 0 bases short, with 11 bases between. There are 16 residues in the CDR3. CDR1 and CDR2 from the germline V gene are MNHEY and SVGAGI. The CDR3 spells CASSYRLGYSYNEQFF. The CDR3 nucleotides are TGTGCCAGCAGTTACCGTCTAGGGTACTCCTACAATGAGCAGTTCTTC.

This sequence joins TRBV30 and TRBJ2-7; perhaps TRBD2 as D (5 bases). This CDR3 is built from 12 residues. Per the germline V gene, CDR1 is GTSNPN and CDR2 is SVGIG (reference sequence). The CDR3 loop reads CVLEGPAYEQYF. DNA for the CDR3: TGTGTGTTAGAGGGTCCAGCCTACGAGCAGTACTTC. The entire variable domain, with the rest obtained from reference TRBV30 and TRBJ2-7, is as follows: SQTIHQWPATLVQPVGSPLSLECTVEGTSNPNLYWYRQAAGRGLQLLFYSVGIGQISSEVPQNLSASRPQDRQFILSSKKLLLSDSGFYLCVLEGPAYEQYFGPGTRLTVT.